The 19 T cell receptor beta chains given below trace back to one sample, sequenced in a study of blood T cell repertoires in COVID-19. Produced via immunoSEQ multiplex PCR; TCRdb's table is partial and in-frame only. The sample lists hundreds of thousands of clones; nearly 90% were seen once. The sequenced material came from PBMCs or T cells enriched from blood (not recorded which). The source of these receptors is a woman under 30 with acute COVID-19.

This clone has only one observation. The chain links TRBV15 to TRBJ1-2; tentative D call: TRBD1 (5 bases). Germline-derived CDR1 and CDR2 are LNHNV and YYDKDF (reference sequence). This CDR3 has 13 residues. Trimming shortened V by 0 bases and J by 8 bases, and 10 bases separated the two germline ends. CDR3 region: CATSRDWEGGYTF. In DNA form, the CDR3 reads TGTGCCACCAGCAGAGATTGGGAGGGGGGCTACACCTTC.

This clone appeared a single time. At one end the junction does not follow the germline gene, possibly because of a read error. V and J are TRBV7-7 and TRBJ2-7; 8 nucleotides align to TRBD2. CDR3 length: 15 amino acids. CDR1 and CDR2 from the germline V gene are SSHAT and FNYEAQ (reference sequence). The CDR3 DNA reads TGTGCTAGCAGCTTAGGCGGGGGGCGCGCGTACGAGCAGTACTTC. Translated: CASSLGGGRAYEQYF.

The J gene is TRBJ2-7, the V gene TRBV19; 7 nucleotides align to TRBD1. Germline CDR1 reads LNHDA; CDR2 reads SQIVND (reference sequence). This CDR3 comprises 15 residues. The J segment lost 2 bases and the V segment lost 3 bases, leaving 7 bases of the junction unmatched. CDR3 in amino acids: CASSITGATAYEQYF. In DNA form, the CDR3 reads TGTGCCAGTAGTATCACAGGGGCAACCGCCTACGAGCAGTACTTC.

V and J are TRBV6-5 and TRBJ1-3; 9 bases align to TRBD1. CDR1 and CDR2 from the germline V gene are MNHEY and SVGAGI. The CDR3 sequence is 14 residues long. V lost 6 bases, J lost 3 bases, and 3 bases stayed unmatched. The DNA of the CDR3 is TGTGCCAGCAGGAACAGGGGGCTTGGAAACACCATATATTTT. It specifies CASRNRGLGNTIYF.

The chain links TRBV29-1 to TRBJ1-5; TRBD1 agrees at 8 bases. Germline lookup yields CDR1 SQVTM and CDR2 ANQGSEA. The CDR3 totals 13 residues. Losses at the gene ends were 4 bases for V and 4 bases for J; bases not matched to a gene: 3. The CDR3 loop is CSVGTGQNQPQHF. In nucleotides, the CDR3 is TGCAGCGTTGGGACAGGGCAGAATCAGCCCCAGCATTTT.

V usage is TRBV5-1 and J usage is TRBJ1-1; 7 positions match TRBD1. This CDR3 is built from 13 residues. Germline CDR1 reads SGHRS; CDR2 reads YFSETQ. Losses at the gene ends were 4 bases for V and 8 bases for J; bases not matched to a gene: 8. In DNA form, the CDR3 reads TGCGCCAGCAGCCCAGGGGGGTCACCCGAAGCTTTCTTT. Translated, it gives CASSPGGSPEAFF.

This chain joins TRBV9 and TRBJ2-1, with 14 bases matching TRBD2. The V gene end was trimmed by 3 bases and the J gene end by 0 bases; junction bases not matched to a gene: 8. There are 19 residues in the CDR3. Germline loops: CDR1 SGDLS, CDR2 YYNGEE. CDR3 sequence: CASSAVPGTSGSSYNEQFF. The DNA of the CDR3 is TGTGCCAGCAGCGCGGTACCCGGGACTAGCGGGAGCTCCTACAATGAGCAGTTCTTC.

The chain employs TRBV5-1 and TRBJ2-7; 8 bases are a match to TRBD2. Germline V lookup: CDR1 SGHRS, CDR2 YFSETQ. CDR3 length: 18 amino acids. Trimming cost V 2 bases and J 3 bases; bases outside gene matches: 16. The CDR3 sequence is CASSLRPPGLGRSYEQYF. The CDR3 DNA follows: TGCGCCAGCAGCTTACGTCCGCCGGGACTAGGAAGGAGCTACGAGCAGTACTTC.

This sequence joins TRBV5-1 and TRBJ2-2, with TRBD2 as a possible D gene (5 bases). Germline V gene sequence: CDR1 SGHRS, CDR2 YFSETQ. Trimming left V 0 bases short and J 5 bases short, with 8 bases between. This CDR3 is 14 amino acids long. The CDR3: CASSLARETGELFF. CDR3 nucleotides: TGCGCCAGCAGCTTGGCCCGGGAAACCGGGGAGCTGTTTTTT.

This chain links TRBV7-9 with TRBJ2-3; 9 nucleotides agree with TRBD1. The CDR3 length is 19 residues. The ends lost 0 bases at V and 0 bases at J; junction bases unmatched: 10. Germline lookup yields CDR1 SEHNR and CDR2 FQNEAQ (reference sequence). CDR3 protein: CASSLALPGTGLSTDTQYF. CDR3 nucleotides: TGTGCCAGCAGCTTAGCCCTACCTGGGACAGGGCTTAGCACAGATACGCAGTATTTT. The full variable domain, in which reference TRBV7-9 and TRBJ2-3 provide the parts outside the CDR3, is DTGVSQNPRHKITKRGQNVTFRCDPISEHNRLYWYRQTLGQGPEFLTYFQNEAQLEKSRLLSDRFSAERPKGSFSTLEIQRTEQGDSAMYLCASSLALPGTGLSTDTQYFGPGTRLTVL.

On this clone itself: This sample includes further DNA sequences coding for the same CDR3. V and J are TRBV6-5 and TRBJ2-2; 8 nucleotides agree with TRBD2. Trimming at V came to 6 bases and at J to 4 bases, leaving 7 bases not matched to a gene. CDR1 and CDR2 from the germline V gene are MNHEY and SVGAGI. The CDR3 is 15 residues long. In DNA, the CDR3 is TGTGCCAGCAGAACCAGCGGGAGAGGCACCGGGGAGCTGTTTTTT. Translation gives CASRTSGRGTGELFF.

This chain uses TRBV19 with TRBJ1-2; TRBD1 matches 8 bases. V gave up 4 bases and J gave up 2 bases; unmatched junction bases: 9. The germline gives CDR1 LNHDA, CDR2 SQIVND (reference sequence). The CDR3 is 16 amino acids. The CDR3 bases are TGTGCCAGTAGTAATCCCTGGACAGGGATCAACTATGGCTACACCTTC. Translating it yields CASSNPWTGINYGYTF. Together with reference TRBV19 and TRBJ1-2, the CDR3 gives the full variable domain: DGGITQSPKYLFRKEGQNVTLSCEQNLNHDAMYWYRQDPGQGLRLIYYSQIVNDFQKGDIAEGYSVSREKKESFPLTVTSAQKNPTAFYLCASSNPWTGINYGYTFGSGTRLTVV.

The CDR3 sequence is CASSLLVGLAGSTDTQYF. Written as DNA, the CDR3 is TGTGCCAGCAGCTTGCTTGTGGGACTAGCGGGGAGCACAGATACGCAGTATTTT. J is TRBJ2-3 and V is TRBV5-5; 13 bases are a match to TRBD2. Losses at the gene ends were 1 base for V and 0 bases for J; bases not matched to a gene: 5. CDR1 is SGHKS and CDR2 is YYEKEE in the germline V gene (reference sequence). This CDR3 is 18 amino acids long.

The rearrangement joins TRBV6-5 to TRBJ1-2; possibly TRBD1 for D (6 bases). CDR1 and CDR2 from the germline V gene are MNHEY and SVGAGI. Trimming took 0 bases from V and 5 from J, leaving 10 bases between them. The CDR3 length is 14 residues. CDR3 residues: CASSYSLRGYGYTF. CDR3 nucleotide sequence: TGTGCCAGCAGTTACTCGCTCAGGGGTTATGGCTACACCTTC.

V gene TRBV6-6 combines with J gene TRBJ2-5; D not certain. Germline V gene lookup returns CDR1 MNHNY and CDR2 SVGAGI (reference sequence). This CDR3 contains 12 residues. The germline V and J ends were trimmed by 6 bases and 1 base, with 6 bases remaining between them. CDR3 sequence reads: CASSNSQETQYF. The CDR3 DNA follows: TGTGCCAGCAGCAACAGCCAAGAGACCCAGTACTTC.

This sequence joins TRBV6-2 or TRBV6-3 and TRBJ2-7; 8 bases align to TRBD2. Germline V gene data show CDR1 as MNHEY and CDR2 as SVGEGT. The CDR3 has 15 amino acids. Germline trimming cut 6 bases from V and 3 bases from J; bases unmatched to any gene: 10. The chain's CDR3 is CASSPRGSGSYEQYF. The CDR3 DNA follows: TGTGCCAGCAGCCCGCGTGGGAGCGGGAGCTACGAGCAGTACTTC.

The chain combines TRBV3-1 (or the pseudogene TRBV3-2) with TRBJ2-7, with D possibly matching TRBD2 (5 bases). CDR1 is LGHDT, CDR2 YNNKEL, per germline (reference sequence). The CDR3 totals 16 residues. V was shortened by 0 bases and J by 0 bases, with 12 bases between the two germline ends. The CDR3 sequence is CASSQDSSGYSYEQYF. DNA for the CDR3: TGTGCCAGCAGCCAAGATTCGAGCGGTTACTCCTACGAGCAGTACTTC.

The chain couples TRBV7-9 to TRBJ1-2; TRBD1 matches at 12 bases. The CDR3 totals 15 residues. The junction had 6 bases not matched to a gene; V was cut back by 5 bases and J by 5 bases. Germline CDR1 reads SEHNR; CDR2 reads FQNEAQ (reference sequence). DNA for the CDR3: TGTGCCAGCAGCCTTGGGACAGGGGGCGAATATGGCTACACCTTC. Its translation is CASSLGTGGEYGYTF.

The chain combines TRBV18 with TRBJ1-5; D gene unclear. Deletions cut 6 bases from V and 1 base from J, with 13 bases between. The CDR3 contains 15 residues. Germline V gives CDR1 KGHSH, CDR2 LQKENI. The DNA of the CDR3 is TGTGCCAGCTCCCCCACGACGGGGAGCAATCAGCCCCAGCATTTT. Translation gives CASSPTTGSNQPQHF.